Below, 20 T cell receptor beta chains from the same sample are listed, as sequenced in a study of cytomegalovirus exposure and HLA in healthy donors. Clones were sequenced by immunoSEQ multiplex PCR, and TCRdb holds only the in-frame ones, with some missing. The data show roughly 100,000 clones, approximately 86% seen once. Sequencing was done on a sample of PBMCs. These receptors originate from a woman under 30 in good health and CMV-seropositive.

The chain employs TRBV29-1 and TRBJ2-7; TRBD1 matches 9 bases. Germline assignment: CDR1 SQVTM and CDR2 ANQGSEA. The CDR3 is made up of 15 amino acids. Trimming at V came to 7 bases and at J to 5 bases, leaving 15 bases not matched to a gene. The DNA for the CDR3 is TGCAGCGCCGGGAGGTGGGGGACAGGGAGGCACGAGCAGTACTTC. Amino acids: CSAGRWGTGRHEQYF.

The chain couples TRBV2 to TRBJ1-1; 8 nucleotides agree with TRBD1. Germline lookup yields CDR1 SNHLY and CDR2 FYNNEI. This CDR3 contains 16 residues. V lost 4 bases to trimming and J lost 4 bases; unmatched junction nucleotides: 11. The CDR3: CASSARRQGLGTEAFF. The CDR3 nucleotides are TGTGCCAGCAGTGCTCGCAGACAGGGGTTGGGCACTGAAGCTTTCTTT.

The chain employs TRBV28 and TRBJ1-4; D unclear. Trimming took off 6 bases at V and 10 bases at J, with 15 bases between the two ends. This CDR3 spans 13 amino acids. Germline assignment: CDR1 MDHEN and CDR2 SYDVKM. The CDR3 reads CASSPAKPGKLFF. CDR3 bases: TGTGCCAGCAGCCCTGCTAAGCCTGGAAAACTGTTTTTT. Drawing the rest from reference TRBV28 and TRBJ1-4, the complete variable domain is DVKVTQSSRYLVKRTGEKVFLECVQDMDHENMFWYRQDPGLGLRLIYFSYDVKMKEKGDIPEGYSVSREKKERFSLILESASTNQTSMYLCASSPAKPGKLFFGSGTQLSVL.

The chain links TRBV19 to TRBJ1-1; no reliable D call. This CDR3 comprises 13 residues. Between the trimmed V and J ends, which lost 5 bases and 4 bases, there was a span of 11 bases. Looked up from germline, CDR1 is LNHDA and CDR2 is SQIVND (reference sequence). DNA for the CDR3: TGTGCCAGTAGTCAATCGGTTTCCACTGAAGCTTTCTTT. It yields the protein CASSQSVSTEAFF.

The V and J genes are TRBV5-5 and TRBJ2-7; 8 nucleotides line up with TRBD1. CDR3 length: 15 residues. Trimming at V came to 4 bases and at J to 1 base, leaving 7 bases not matched to a gene. Germline V gene data show CDR1 as SGHKS and CDR2 as YYEKEE (reference sequence). The chain's CDR3 is CASSLGWTGSYEQYF. Here the CDR3 DNA reads TGTGCCAGCAGCCTAGGGTGGACAGGGTCCTACGAGCAGTACTTC.

This sequence joins TRBV7-6 and TRBJ2-7, with 7 positions matching TRBD2. V was pared by 5 bases and J by 0 bases, with 10 bases of the junction left unmatched. Looked up from germline, CDR1 is SGHVS and CDR2 is FNYEAQ. This CDR3 is built from 16 residues. The CDR3: CASSQDSGFTSYEQYF. The DNA of the CDR3 is TGTGCCAGCAGCCAAGATAGCGGGTTCACCTCCTACGAGCAGTACTTC.

V and J are TRBV6-4 and TRBJ2-1, with 13 bases fitting TRBD2. CDR3 length equals 15 residues. V dropped 4 bases and J dropped 8; count of bases not matched to a gene: 5. The germline V gene encodes CDR1 MRHNA and CDR2 SNTAGT. CDR3 in amino acids: CASSGTSGSSDEQFF. The CDR3 region has the DNA TGTGCCAGCAGTGGGACTAGCGGGAGTTCGGATGAGCAGTTCTTC.

A single count supports this clone. This chain connects TRBV21-1 to TRBJ1-2; TRBD1 was called by the table and not checked on the DNA. TRBV21-1 is an annotated pseudogene. This CDR3 spans 15 amino acids. CDR3 region: CASTKKGQGGYGYTF. DNA of the CDR3: TGTGCCAGCACCAAAAAGGGGCAGGGCGGCTATGGCTACACCTTC.

CDR3: CASSSFQPGGAQHF. In nucleotides, the CDR3 is TGTGCCAGCAGTTCGTTCCAACCGGGGGGGGCCCAGCATTTT. V and J are TRBV28 and TRBJ1-5; tentative D call: TRBD1 (5 bases). The ends were cut back, 4 bases at V and 11 bases at J, with 18 bases in the middle. The CDR3 length is 14 residues. Looked up from germline, CDR1 is MDHEN and CDR2 is SYDVKM. The full variable domain, in which reference TRBV28 and TRBJ1-5 provide the parts outside the CDR3, is DVKVTQSSRYLVKRTGEKVFLECVQDMDHENMFWYRQDPGLGLRLIYFSYDVKMKEKGDIPEGYSVSREKKERFSLILESASTNQTSMYLCASSSFQPGGAQHFGDGTRLSIL.

The J gene is TRBJ2-1, the V gene TRBV19; D not resolved. The germline gives CDR1 LNHDA, CDR2 SQIVND (reference sequence). This CDR3 is built from 14 residues. The germline V and J ends were trimmed by 0 bases and 0 bases, with 3 bases remaining between them. The CDR3 DNA reads as TGTGCCAGTAGTATAGAGAGCTCCTACAATGAGCAGTTCTTC. It translates to CASSIESSYNEQFF.

This sequence joins TRBV12-5 and TRBJ1-3; no definite D call. V lost 0 bases to trimming and J lost 1 base, with 10 bases between them. The CDR3 length is 16 residues. Germline CDR1 and CDR2: LGHNT and FRNRAP. Here the CDR3 reads CASGLVVRKSGNTIYF. CDR3 nucleotides: TGTGCTAGTGGTTTGGTAGTCAGAAAATCTGGAAACACCATATATTTT.

The chain uses TRBV9 and TRBJ1-1; 7 bases are shared with TRBD1. The V gene's germline CDR1 is SGDLS and CDR2 YYNGEE. CDR3 length: 15 amino acids. The V and J ends lost 2 bases and 1 base, in that order; junction bases with no gene match: 5. The DNA for the CDR3 is TGTGCCAGCAGCGTGGAGGGGGCAGGGAACACTGAAGCTTTCTTT. This translates into CASSVEGAGNTEAFF.

V is TRBV5-1 and J is TRBJ2-5, with 15 bases fitting TRBD2. Germline V gene lookup returns CDR1 SGHRS and CDR2 YFSETQ. J gave up 4 bases and V 4 bases, and 5 bases lay outside the gene matches. The CDR3 has 16 residues. The CDR3 loop reads CASSGGLAGGGETQYF. The CDR3 DNA reads as TGCGCCAGCAGCGGGGGACTAGCGGGAGGAGGAGAGACCCAGTACTTC. The full variable domain, rest sourced from reference TRBV5-1 and TRBJ2-5, is KAGVTQTPRYLIKTRGQQVTLSCSPISGHRSVSWYQQTPGQGLQFLFEYFSETQRNKGNFPGRFSGRQFSNSRSEMNVSTLELGDSALYLCASSGGLAGGGETQYFGPGTRLLVL.

CDR3 coding DNA: TGCGCCAGCAGCTTGAGGACAGGGAGCAATGAGCAGTTCTTC. Translated: CASSLRTGSNEQFF. The J gene is TRBJ2-1, the V gene TRBV5-1, with 8 positions matching TRBD1. The V and J ends lost 1 base and 6 bases, in that order; junction bases with no gene match: 3. The CDR3 consists of 14 residues. Germline V gene sequence: CDR1 SGHRS, CDR2 YFSETQ.

This sequence joins TRBV14 and TRBJ2-3, with 16 bases identical to TRBD2. The V and J ends lost 1 base and 3 bases, in that order; junction bases with no gene match: 10. The germline V gene has CDR1 SGHDN and CDR2 FVKESK. The CDR3 covers 20 residues. CDR3 coding DNA: TGTGCCAGCAGCCAAGCCCCGGGACTAGCGGGGGGGCGAGTAACAGATACGCAGTATTTT. It specifies CASSQAPGLAGGRVTDTQYF.

The CDR3 DNA is TGTGCCAGCAGTCTCCTTGCTAGCGGGGCCGGGGAGCTGTTTTTT. Encoded protein: CASSLLASGAGELFF. This chain joins TRBV27 and TRBJ2-2; 9 nucleotides line up with TRBD2. The CDR3 loop spans 15 amino acids. The V and J ends lost 5 bases and 6 bases, in that order; junction bases with no gene match: 7. Germline values: CDR1 MNHEY, CDR2 SMNVEV (reference sequence).

J is TRBJ2-4 and V is TRBV30; 8 bases map to TRBD1. Germline V gene lookup returns CDR1 GTSNPN and CDR2 SVGIG (reference sequence). The CDR3 is 13 residues long. The V gene end was trimmed by 5 bases and the J gene end by 1 base; junction bases not matched to a gene: 1. CDR3 sequence reads: CAWQGAAKNIQYF. CDR3 in DNA: TGTGCCTGGCAGGGGGCGGCCAAAAACATTCAGTACTTC.

This clone came up once. The V gene is TRBV28, the J gene TRBJ2-7, with TRBD1 matching over 9 bases. The CDR3 is made up of 16 amino acids. V lost 3 bases, J lost 4 bases, and 10 bases stayed unmatched. Germline CDR1 and CDR2: MDHEN and SYDVKM. In DNA form, the CDR3 reads TGTGCCAGCAGTTTCGTTTCCAGGGACAGGGCTTACGAGCAGTACTTC. It encodes CASSFVSRDRAYEQYF. The variable domain in full, completed from reference TRBV28 and TRBJ2-7, reads DVKVTQSSRYLVKRTGEKVFLECVQDMDHENMFWYRQDPGLGLRLIYFSYDVKMKEKGDIPEGYSVSREKKERFSLILESASTNQTSMYLCASSFVSRDRAYEQYFGPGTRLTVT.

The chain couples TRBV12-5 to TRBJ1-5, with D possibly TRBD1 on 5 matching bases. The germline V gene has CDR1 LGHNT and CDR2 FRNRAP. The CDR3 consists of 16 residues. Trimming left V 5 bases short and J 6 bases short, with 20 bases between. The CDR3 DNA sequence: TGTGCTAGTGGTCAAGGGACTCTCCCCGGGGGTCAGCCCCAGCATTTT. Protein product: CASGQGTLPGGQPQHF. The whole variable domain, remainder taken from reference TRBV12-5 and TRBJ1-5, is DARVTQTPRHKVTEMGQEVTMRCQPILGHNTVFWYRQTMMQGLELLAYFRNRAPLDDSGMPKDRFSAEMPDATLATLKIQPSEPRDSAVYFCASGQGTLPGGQPQHFGDGTRLSIL.

The chain recombines TRBV18 with TRBJ2-3; D may be TRBD1 (7 bases). The ends were cut back, 4 bases at V and 3 bases at J, with 14 bases in the middle. Germline-derived CDR1 and CDR2 are KGHSH and LQKENI. CDR3 length equals 15 residues. The CDR3 DNA is TGTGCCAGCTCACTCCGACAGGGAGGAACAGATACGCAGTATTTT. Protein sequence: CASSLRQGGTDTQYF.